The clone carrying this TCR beta chain came up once. Its antigen remains unknown. These data are taken from a study of cytomegalovirus exposure and HLA in healthy donors. Points from the study as a whole: A later analysis showed HLA-associated TCR beta chains outstripping equally common others in clonal expansion.

Per the germline V gene, CDR1 is SGDLS and CDR2 is YYNGEE. Trimming took off 4 bases at V and 2 bases at J, with 13 bases between the two ends. CDR3 length: 14 amino acids. Use of 60 Vbeta and 13 Jbeta primers characterized the PCR. Only in-frame clones appear in the TCRdb table, and some are missing; sequencing was by immunoSEQ multiplex PCR. This table holds 180,000 or so clones, around 80% found once. The chain joins TRBV9 to TRBJ2-7; D may be TRBD1 (6 bases). The TCR sequence derives from a woman under 30 in good health and CMV-seronegative. Input material: PBMCs. The CDR3 reads CASSPHTGTYEQYF. The CDR3 bases are TGTGCCAGCAGCCCTCATACAGGGACCTACGAGCAGTACTTC.